The 23 T cell receptor beta chains below were found in one sample sequenced in a study of blood T cell repertoires in COVID-19 (dated by TCRdb to 2020 to 2021). Receptor amplification or capture employed the immunoSEQ multiplex PCR assay. TCRdb stores this immuneACCESS table with in-frame sequences only. Part of the clones is absent; in the studies checked, under half of the shortfall reflects unresolved V genes, and no reason is known for the rest. The sample contains approximately 25,000 clones, 75% to 90% of them found a single time. The ten largest clones add up to over 8% of the sample. The sequencing input was peripheral blood. These receptor sequences come from a human donor in a cohort sampled during active COVID-19.

The V and J genes are TRBV24-1 and TRBJ2-1; D perhaps matches TRBD2 (5 bases). There are 12 residues in the CDR3. V was pared by 6 bases and J by 7 bases, with 9 bases between. The germline gives CDR1 KGHDR, CDR2 SFDVKD. CDR3 residues: CATSLRGNEQFF. The CDR3 DNA reads TGTGCCACCAGTCTCCGGGGAAATGAGCAGTTCTTC.

This clone is deemed medium-sized. The rearrangement links TRBV7-3 to TRBJ2-1; D is possibly TRBD2 (5 bases). Germline CDR1 reads SGHTA; CDR2 reads FQGTGA. The CDR3 is made up of 14 amino acids. Between the trimmed V and J ends, which lost 6 bases and 2 bases, there was a span of 11 bases. The CDR3 spells CASRASPAYNEQFF. In DNA form, the CDR3 reads TGTGCCAGCAGGGCTAGCCCCGCCTACAATGAGCAGTTCTTC. The variable domain in full, with the rest retrieved from reference TRBV7-3 and TRBJ2-1, is GAGVSQTPSNKVTEKGKYVELRCDPISGHTALYWYRQSLGQGPEFLIYFQGTGAADDSGLPNDRFFAVRPEGSVSTLKIQRTERGDSAVYLCASRASPAYNEQFFGPGTRLTVL.

The chain links TRBV5-5 to TRBJ2-1; 12 bases match TRBD2. The V gene's germline CDR1 is SGHKS and CDR2 YYEKEE (reference sequence). Losses at the gene ends were 4 bases for V and 9 bases for J; bases not matched to a gene: 11. This CDR3 comprises 16 residues. This CDR3 is CASSLETSGSPVEQFF. The CDR3 nucleotides are TGTGCCAGCAGCCTAGAGACTAGCGGGAGTCCGGTTGAGCAGTTCTTC.

This chain uses TRBV5-6 with TRBJ2-1, with 10 bases aligning to TRBD2. The CDR3 runs to 16 residues. In germline, CDR1 is SGHDT, CDR2 YYEEEE. Trimming cost V 0 bases and J 3 bases; bases outside gene matches: 3. The CDR3 here is CASSLGVAGGYNEQFF. The CDR3 nucleotides are TGTGCCAGCAGCTTGGGGGTAGCGGGAGGCTACAATGAGCAGTTCTTC.

The gene calls are TRBV19 and TRBJ2-1; 10 bases align to TRBD1. The CDR3 runs to 17 residues. From germline, CDR1 is LNHDA and CDR2 SQIVND (reference sequence). Germline trimming cut 1 base from V and 2 bases from J; bases unmatched to any gene: 5. Written as DNA, the CDR3 is TGTGCCAGTAGTATAGTTGGAGGGACAGGGGCCTACAATGAGCAGTTCTTC. Protein product: CASSIVGGTGAYNEQFF. The variable domain in full, completed from reference TRBV19 and TRBJ2-1, reads DGGITQSPKYLFRKEGQNVTLSCEQNLNHDAMYWYRQDPGQGLRLIYYSQIVNDFQKGDIAEGYSVSREKKESFPLTVTSAQKNPTAFYLCASSIVGGTGAYNEQFFGPGTRLTVL.

The chain recombines TRBV6-1 with TRBJ2-3; D not resolved. The CDR3 contains 17 residues. The germline gives CDR1 MNHNS, CDR2 SASEGT. V lost 2 bases and J lost 6, with 21 bases in between. The CDR3 coding sequence is TGTGCCAGCAGTGAACGGAGAGTGAGCGATGGAAGGGATACGCAGTATTTT. This translates into CASSERRVSDGRDTQYF.

The chain joins TRBV27 to TRBJ2-7, with D perhaps matching TRBD1 (6 bases). Germline CDR1 MNHEY, CDR2 SMNVEV (reference sequence). The V end lost 5 bases, the J end lost 2 bases, and 7 bases lay between the germline ends. This CDR3 region has 12 residues. The CDR3 DNA is TGTGCCAGCAGTGGGACACCCTACGAGCAGTACTTC. This translates into CASSGTPYEQYF.

The rearrangement links TRBV3-1 (or the pseudogene TRBV3-2) to TRBJ1-1, with TRBD1 as a possible D gene (5 bases). The CDR3 has 14 residues. Looked up from germline, CDR1 is LGHDT and CDR2 is YNNKEL (reference sequence). V lost 2 bases to trimming and J lost 6 bases, with 13 bases between them. CDR3 DNA: TGTGCCAGCAGCCAAAGGAGTGGAGGGGCTGAAGCTTTCTTT. Protein: CASSQRSGGAEAFF.

The chain couples TRBV5-4 to TRBJ2-4; TRBD2 agrees at 11 bases. The trim removed 4 bases at V and 0 bases at J, leaving 9 bases unmatched. CDR1 SGHNT and CDR2 YYREEE come from the germline V gene (reference sequence). The CDR3 sequence is 18 residues long. In nucleotides, the CDR3 is TGTGCCAGCAGCCCCGCACTAGCGGGAGTAGGAGCCAAAAACATTCAGTACTTC. Translation gives CASSPALAGVGAKNIQYF. Using reference TRBV5-4 and TRBJ2-4 for the parts outside the CDR3, the full variable domain is ETGVTQSPTHLIKTRGQQVTLRCSSQSGHNTVSWYQQALGQGPQFIFQYYREEENGRGNFPPRFSGLQFPNYSSELNVNALELDDSALYLCASSPALAGVGAKNIQYFGAGTRLSVL.

The rearrangement uses TRBV19 and TRBJ1-2; the D gene is possibly TRBD1 (5 bases). CDR1 and CDR2 from the germline V gene are LNHDA and SQIVND (reference sequence). V lost 8 bases and J 5 bases, leaving 9 bases between the germline ends. There are 11 residues in the CDR3. CDR3 DNA sequence: TGTGCCAGTGGCAGGGATTATGGCTACACCTTC. Translating gives CASGRDYGYTF.

V gene TRBV29-1 combines with J gene TRBJ2-2; D possibly corresponds to TRBD2 (6 bases). Germline values: CDR1 SQVTM, CDR2 ANQGSEA. The CDR3 has 14 amino acids. V lost 4 bases and J 4 bases, leaving 13 bases between the germline ends. CDR3 nucleotides: TGCAGCGTTGCCGGGGGAAAGAGCACCGGGGAGCTGTTTTTT. It yields the protein CSVAGGKSTGELFF.

This chain uses TRBV27 with TRBJ2-1; D is perhaps TRBD1 (6 bases). CDR1 is MNHEY and CDR2 is SMNVEV in the germline V gene (reference sequence). There are 15 residues in the CDR3. Trimming took 5 bases from V and 3 from J, leaving 14 bases between them. The CDR3 is CASSPPGVYYNEQFF. CDR3 DNA sequence: TGTGCCAGCAGTCCCCCAGGGGTCTACTACAATGAGCAGTTCTTC.

V usage is TRBV5-1 and J usage is TRBJ2-7; perhaps TRBD1 as D (6 bases). The CDR3 spans 17 residues. CDR1 and CDR2 (germline): SGHRS, YFSETQ. Trimming cost V 0 bases and J 0 bases, with 16 bases left between them. The CDR3 sequence is CASSLGGTSVSSYEQYF. The CDR3 DNA reads as TGCGCCAGCAGCTTGGGTGGGACAAGCGTGAGCTCCTACGAGCAGTACTTC.

J is TRBJ2-7 and V is TRBV11-2, with 8 bases aligning to TRBD2. From germline, CDR1 is SGHAT and CDR2 FQNNGV. Trimming took 3 bases from V and 3 from J; bases not matched to a gene: 1. The CDR3 has 13 amino acids. CDR3 residues: CASSLGLDYEQYF. The CDR3 DNA sequence: TGTGCCAGCAGCTTGGGACTAGACTACGAGCAGTACTTC.

The J gene is TRBJ2-7, the V gene TRBV11-2, with 12 bases identical to TRBD2. V lost 1 base and J lost 1; bases outside the gene matches: 5. Germline V CDR1 and CDR2: SGHAT, FQNNGV. The CDR3 contains 17 residues. CDR3 region: CASSLVGLAGGSYEQYF. DNA for the CDR3: TGTGCCAGCAGCTTAGTTGGGCTAGCGGGGGGGTCCTACGAGCAGTACTTC. The complete variable domain, with remaining parts taken from reference TRBV11-2 and TRBJ2-7, reads EAGVAQSPRYKIIEKRQSVAFWCNPISGHATLYWYQQILGQGPKLLIQFQNNGVVDDSQLPKDRFSAERLKGVDSTLKIQPAKLEDSAVYLCASSLVGLAGGSYEQYFGPGTRLTVT.

The V gene is TRBV6-5, the J gene TRBJ2-7, with D hard to call. Per the germline V gene, CDR1 is MNHEY and CDR2 is SVGAGI. V lost 2 bases to trimming and J lost 0 bases, with 8 bases between them. The CDR3 extends over 14 amino acids. The CDR3 DNA sequence: TGTGCCAGCAGTTACGACGGCGGCTCCTACGAGCAGTACTTC. Translating it yields CASSYDGGSYEQYF.

The chain uses TRBV7-9 and TRBJ2-5; 8 bases fit TRBD2. CDR1 and CDR2 (germline): SEHNR, FQNEAQ (reference sequence). The CDR3 extends over 14 amino acids. V lost 6 bases and J lost 5; bases outside the gene matches: 8. The CDR3 sequence is CASSVSGAGETQYF. The DNA of the CDR3 is TGTGCCAGCAGTGTTAGCGGGGCCGGGGAGACCCAGTACTTC.

The CDR3: CATSEFAGTGPGETQYF. The CDR3 nucleotides are TGTGCCACCAGTGAGTTTGCCGGGACAGGGCCCGGGGAGACCCAGTACTTC. The rearrangement links TRBV24-1 to TRBJ2-5; the match to TRBD1 covers 9 bases. J lost 5 bases, V lost 4 bases, and 13 bases had no gene match. The CDR3 is made up of 17 amino acids. The V gene's germline CDR1 is KGHDR and CDR2 SFDVKD.

The chain combines TRBV24-1 with TRBJ2-5, with 12 bases identical to TRBD2. Germline-derived CDR1 and CDR2 are KGHDR and SFDVKD. CDR3 length: 16 residues. The trim removed 7 bases at V and 4 bases at J, leaving 9 bases unmatched. The CDR3 reads CATSRGLAGEGETQYF. As DNA, the CDR3 is TGTGCCACCAGCCGGGGACTAGCGGGTGAGGGAGAGACCCAGTACTTC.

The rearrangement uses TRBV7-8 and TRBJ2-1; 12 bases align to TRBD1. Germline V gene data show CDR1 as SGHVS and CDR2 as FQNEAQ. The CDR3 spans 17 residues. With V trimmed by 5 bases and J by 7 bases, 12 bases remained unmatched. For the CDR3, the DNA is TGTGCCAGCAGCCCCCGCCGGGACAGGGGGCGCTTGAATGAGCAGTTCTTC. It yields the protein CASSPRRDRGRLNEQFF.

V gene TRBV13 combines with J gene TRBJ2-1, with 7 bases fitting TRBD1. The V gene end was trimmed by 5 bases and the J gene end by 9 bases; junction bases not matched to a gene: 10. Per the germline V gene, CDR1 is PRHDT and CDR2 is FYEKMQ (reference sequence). The CDR3 is 14 residues long. CDR3 region: CASSTLRDRAEQFF. The CDR3 DNA is TGTGCCAGCAGCACCCTCCGGGACAGAGCTGAGCAGTTCTTC.

This clone was detected only a few times. The gene calls are TRBV5-1 and TRBJ2-2; the D is unclear. This CDR3 has 16 residues. Germline-derived CDR1 and CDR2 are SGHRS and YFSETQ. Trimming left V 4 bases short and J 4 bases short, with 17 bases between. The CDR3 reads CASSRHDNPGTGELFF. CDR3 DNA: TGCGCCAGCAGCCGACACGACAATCCCGGCACCGGGGAGCTGTTTTTT.

The chain has TRBV21-1 and TRBJ2-1; the table's D call, TRBD2, was not checked against the DNA. TRBV21-1 corresponds to a pseudogene. The CDR3 length is 15 residues. Written as DNA, the CDR3 is TGTGCCAGCAGCAAAAAAAGCGGGAGGAAGTATGAGCAGTTCTTC. Amino acids: CASSKKSGRKYEQFF.